A single sample is the source of the 4 T cell receptor beta chains below, sequenced in a study of CD8+ T cells in alopecia areata. Sequencing used cDNA as its template, made by extracting RNA and reverse transcribing it. Sequencing used immunoSEQ multiplex PCR; TCRdb keeps in-frame clones, though not all of them. The specimen has over 100,000 clones, none found just once. Input material: lesional skin. The receptors here all came from a C3H/HeJ mouse with alopecia areata. The mouse strain carries the MHC haplotype H2-k.

This clone was seen ten or more times. Gene names refer to mouse genes. The CDR3 is cut off 4 residues early in the read; its end comes from the germline J gene. This chain uses TRBV13-3 with TRBJ2-7; 7 nucleotides line up with TRBD1. The CDR3 totals 13 residues. In germline, CDR1 is NNHDY, CDR2 SYVADS. The CDR3 sequence is CASSGGQEYEQYF. CDR3 DNA (partial): TGTGCCAGCAGTGGAGGACAGGAGTAT.

Note on this clone: Gene names and germline refer to mouse. The missing CDR3 end, 4 residues past where the read stops, is filled in from the germline J gene. J is TRBJ2-1 and V is TRBV1; 8 nucleotides match TRBD2. CDR1 NSQYPW and CDR2 LRSPGD come from the germline V gene (reference sequence). This CDR3 contains 16 residues. Germline trimming cut 1 base from V and 0 bases from J; bases unmatched to any gene: 2. The CDR3 here is CTCSAGWGVNYAEQFF. Incomplete CDR3 DNA: TGCACCTGCAGTGCAGGCTGGGGGGTTAACTATGCT.

This clone was detected a few times. The gene symbols are mouse symbols. The read halts 4 residues ahead of the CDR3 end, with the missing end drawn from the germline J gene. The genes are TRBV1 and TRBJ1-2, with D perhaps matching TRBD1 (5 bases). Germline V gives CDR1 NSQYPW, CDR2 LRSPGD (reference sequence). The ends were cut back, 3 bases at V and 0 bases at J, with 14 bases in the middle. CDR3 length: 16 residues. The CDR3 sequence: CTCSAQRDSANSDYTF. Incomplete CDR3 DNA: TGCACCTGCAGTGCCCAACGGGACTCCGCAAACTCC. Based on the CDR3 plus reference TRBV1 and TRBJ1-2, the full variable domain is VTLLEQNPRWRLVPRGQAVNLRCILKNSQYPWMSWYQQDLQKQLQWLFTLRSPGDKEVKSLPGADYLATRVTDTELRLQVANMSQGRTLYCTCSAQRDSANSDYTFGSGTRLLVI.

This clone came up a few times. Here the gene names and germline are mouse. The sequence runs out 4 residues before the end of the CDR3; the remainder is reconstructed from the germline J gene. The chain links TRBV13-1 to TRBJ2-5, with TRBD2 identical over 9 bases. CDR3 length: 14 amino acids. Germline V gene lookup returns CDR1 NSHNY and CDR2 SYGAGN. The DNA read from the CDR3 is TGTGCCAGCAGTGATACCTGGGGGGGAGAC. It is translated as CASSDTWGGD. The whole CDR3 region reads CASSDTWGGDTQYF.